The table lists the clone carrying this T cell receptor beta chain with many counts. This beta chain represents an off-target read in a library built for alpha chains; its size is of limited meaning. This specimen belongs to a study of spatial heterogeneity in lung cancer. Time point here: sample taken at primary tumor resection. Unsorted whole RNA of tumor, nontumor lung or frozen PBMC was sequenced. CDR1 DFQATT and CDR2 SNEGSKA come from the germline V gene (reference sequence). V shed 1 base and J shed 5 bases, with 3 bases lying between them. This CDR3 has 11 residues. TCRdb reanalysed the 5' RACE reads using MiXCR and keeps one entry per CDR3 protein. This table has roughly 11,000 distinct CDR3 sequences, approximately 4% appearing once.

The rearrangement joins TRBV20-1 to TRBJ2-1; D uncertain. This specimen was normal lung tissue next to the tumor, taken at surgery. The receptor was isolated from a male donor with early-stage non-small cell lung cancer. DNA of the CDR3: TGCAGTGCTAGAGCTGACAATGAGCAGTTCTTC. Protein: CSARADNEQFF.